The 15 T cell receptor beta chains listed next were all sequenced from one sample in a study of cytomegalovirus exposure and HLA in healthy donors. TCRdb keeps only in-frame clones here, not all; method: immunoSEQ multiplex PCR. The sample carries tens of thousands of clones, roughly 84% recorded once. The specimen sequenced was PBMCs. Every receptor here comes from a woman between 18 and 29 years old in good health and CMV-seropositive.

This chain links TRBV19 with TRBJ2-3; no firm D call. Germline V gene sequence: CDR1 LNHDA, CDR2 SQIVND (reference sequence). The V end was cut by 8 bases, the J end by 0 bases, with 9 bases between. This CDR3 has 13 residues. CDR3 region: CASSQVSTDTQYF. CDR3 nucleotide sequence: TGTGCCAGTTCCCAGGTGAGCACAGATACGCAGTATTTT.

The chain recombines TRBV2 with TRBJ1-5; D perhaps matches TRBD1 (5 bases). There are 14 residues in the CDR3. Germline V CDR1 and CDR2: SNHLY, FYNNEI. V lost 6 bases and J lost 5, with 14 bases in between. DNA of the CDR3: TGTGCCAGCAGGACCCAGCAGGGCGATCAGCCCCAGCATTTT. Protein sequence: CASRTQQGDQPQHF.

The rearrangement uses TRBV21-1 and TRBJ1-2; the table's D call TRBD1 went unverified against the DNA. TRBV21-1 is a pseudogene segment. The CDR3 sequence is 16 residues long. The CDR3 region is CASSKAKGDRSYGYTF. As DNA, the CDR3 is TGTGCCAGCAGCAAAGCGAAGGGGGACAGGTCCTATGGCTACACCTTC.

The V and J genes are TRBV5-1 and TRBJ2-5, with a weak D call TRBD2 (6 bases). Between the trimmed V and J ends, which lost 4 bases and 5 bases, there was a span of 15 bases. Germline assignment: CDR1 SGHRS and CDR2 YFSETQ. The CDR3 is made up of 14 amino acids. The CDR3 is CASSRYGTSETQYF. DNA of the CDR3: TGCGCCAGCAGCCGCTACGGGACTTCGGAGACCCAGTACTTC.

The chain links TRBV2 to TRBJ2-7; 7 bases map to TRBD1. The CDR3 has 14 residues. Per the germline V gene, CDR1 is SNHLY and CDR2 is FYNNEI. V was pared by 4 bases and J by 3 bases, with 6 bases of the junction left unmatched. The DNA of the CDR3 is TGTGCCAGCAGTGTTGGGGACAGAATCTACGAGCAGTACTTC. Its protein is CASSVGDRIYEQYF. Full variable domain (outside the CDR3, taken from reference TRBV2 and TRBJ2-7): EPEVTQTPSHQVTQMGQEVILRCVPISNHLYFYWYRQILGQKVEFLVSFYNNEISEKSEIFDDQFSVERPDGSNFTLKIRSTKLEDSAMYFCASSVGDRIYEQYFGPGTRLTVT.

V usage is TRBV19 and J usage is TRBJ2-5; 9 nucleotides line up with TRBD1. J gave up 4 bases and V 7 bases, and 7 bases lay outside the gene matches. Germline CDR1 LNHDA, CDR2 SQIVND (reference sequence). This CDR3 has 14 amino acids. The CDR3 is CASTSGQGGETQYF. CDR3 DNA sequence: TGTGCCAGTACCTCGGGACAGGGTGGAGAGACCCAGTACTTC.

This chain links TRBV30 with TRBJ1-5; 7 bases line up with TRBD1. Germline V gene data show CDR1 as GTSNPN and CDR2 as SVGIG (reference sequence). V dropped 4 bases and J dropped 4; count of bases not matched to a gene: 7. The CDR3 runs 14 residues. CDR3 in DNA: TGTGCCTGGAACCTCCCAGGGGGAAATCAGCCCCAGCATTTT. Translated, it gives CAWNLPGGNQPQHF.

The CDR3 protein is CASSLVEDYTF. The CDR3 coding sequence is TGTGCCAGCAGCTTAGTCGAGGACTACACCTTC. The chain is built from TRBV13 and TRBJ1-2; no firm D call. CDR3 length: 11 amino acids. Looked up from germline, CDR1 is PRHDT and CDR2 is FYEKMQ (reference sequence). The germline V and J ends were trimmed by 1 base and 10 bases, with 7 bases remaining between them.

Many counts were recorded for this clone. The genes are TRBV21-1 and TRBJ2-3; the table's TRBD2 call for D was not verified on the DNA. TRBV21-1 is a documented pseudogene. This CDR3 region has 13 residues. CDR3 DNA sequence: TGTGCCAGCAGAGCGGGGCTCGGAGATACGCAGTATTTT. This gives the protein CASRAGLGDTQYF.

The rearrangement uses TRBV5-1 and TRBJ2-7; the match to TRBD2 covers 7 bases. CDR1 is SGHRS, CDR2 YFSETQ, per germline. The J segment lost 2 bases and the V segment lost 0 bases, leaving 5 bases of the junction unmatched. This CDR3 spans 15 amino acids. Written as DNA, the CDR3 is TGCGCCAGCAGCTTGGGGGAGGGGCAAACCTACGAGCAGTACTTC. The encoded protein is CASSLGEGQTYEQYF.

This rearrangement joins TRBV19 to TRBJ1-2; 8 positions agree with TRBD1. J was trimmed by 4 bases and V by 1 base; bases with no gene match: 2. In germline, CDR1 is LNHDA, CDR2 SQIVND (reference sequence). The CDR3 covers 14 residues. The CDR3 spells CASSIATGGYGYTF. The CDR3 nucleotides read TGTGCCAGTAGTATAGCCACAGGGGGCTATGGCTACACCTTC.

The chain combines TRBV30 with TRBJ2-5; the D is unclear. Germline CDR1 reads GTSNPN; CDR2 reads SVGIG (reference sequence). Trimming removed 0 bases from V and 4 bases from J, with 9 bases in between. The CDR3 totals 13 residues. CDR3 residues: CAWSVTARETQYF. The CDR3 nucleotides are TGTGCCTGGAGTGTAACAGCCCGAGAGACCCAGTACTTC. The entire variable domain, with the rest obtained from reference TRBV30 and TRBJ2-5, is as follows: SQTIHQWPATLVQPVGSPLSLECTVEGTSNPNLYWYRQAAGRGLQLLFYSVGIGQISSEVPQNLSASRPQDRQFILSSKKLLLSDSGFYLCAWSVTARETQYFGPGTRLLVL.

The chain couples TRBV28 to TRBJ2-5; D uncertain. Germline loops: CDR1 MDHEN, CDR2 SYDVKM. This CDR3 is 14 amino acids long. Trimming removed 5 bases from V and 2 bases from J, with 12 bases in between. This CDR3 is CASSLPYRQETQYF. As DNA, the CDR3 is TGTGCCAGCAGTCTTCCGTATAGACAAGAGACCCAGTACTTC.

This clone has just a few counts. The rearrangement uses TRBV6-1 and TRBJ1-2; TRBD1 might be the D (5 bases). Between the trimmed V and J ends, which lost 7 bases and 3 bases, there was a span of 15 bases. This CDR3 is built from 14 residues. The germline V gene has CDR1 MNHNS and CDR2 SASEGT. The CDR3 sequence is CASIPQGTDYGYTF. The DNA of the CDR3 is TGTGCCAGCATTCCCCAGGGAACCGACTATGGCTACACCTTC.

This rearrangement joins TRBV29-1 to TRBJ2-3; the match to TRBD1 covers 7 bases. Per germline, CDR1 SQVTM and CDR2 ANQGSEA. Trimming at V came to 6 bases and at J to 2 bases, leaving 8 bases not matched to a gene. The CDR3 has 14 residues. The CDR3 protein is CSVGTATTTDTQYF. The CDR3 DNA is TGCAGCGTCGGGACAGCCACAACCACAGATACGCAGTATTTT.